The entry below gives a single T cell receptor beta chain sequence along with its context. No antigen is known for it. These data originate in a study of T cell repertoires in cytomegalovirus infection. Overall study: Recently identified HLA-C-restricted and well-studied HLA-B-restricted CMV epitopes were used. Matching HLA type and CMV infection were both indicated by public TCR beta signatures.

This CDR3 region has 15 residues. The germline CDR1 and CDR2 sequences are MDHEN and SYDVKM. Trimming left V 3 bases short and J 6 bases short, with 17 bases between. TCRdb itself ran the reads through MiXCR, one entry per CDR3 protein. The sample shows fewer than 1,000,000 distinct CDR3 sequences, less than 35% of them seen only once. The rearrangement joins TRBV28 to TRBJ1-2, with a possible D match to TRBD1 (5 bases). This receptor was obtained from a human donor in good health (CMV status not recorded). Some clones in this sample may be carry-over from other donors' samples. The specimen comprised cultured CD8+ T cells from PBMCs, sampled from culture after CMV antigen stimulation. The CDR3 protein is CASSFWDEGLNGYTF. For the CDR3, the DNA is TGTGCCAGCAGTTTCTGGGACGAGGGGCTGAATGGCTACACCTTC.